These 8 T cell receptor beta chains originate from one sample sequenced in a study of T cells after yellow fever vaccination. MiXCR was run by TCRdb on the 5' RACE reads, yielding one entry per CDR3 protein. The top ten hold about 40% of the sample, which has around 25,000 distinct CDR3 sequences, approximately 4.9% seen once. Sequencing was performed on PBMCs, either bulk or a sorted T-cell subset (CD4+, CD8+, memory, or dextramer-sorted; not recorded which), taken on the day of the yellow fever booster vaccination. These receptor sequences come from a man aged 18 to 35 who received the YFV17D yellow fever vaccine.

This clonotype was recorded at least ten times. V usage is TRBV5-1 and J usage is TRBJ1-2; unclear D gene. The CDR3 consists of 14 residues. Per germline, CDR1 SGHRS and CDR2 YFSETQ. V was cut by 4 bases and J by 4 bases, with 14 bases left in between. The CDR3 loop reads CASSREPDSYGYTF. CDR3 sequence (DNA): TGCGCCAGCAGCCGTGAGCCAGACTCCTATGGCTACACCTTC.

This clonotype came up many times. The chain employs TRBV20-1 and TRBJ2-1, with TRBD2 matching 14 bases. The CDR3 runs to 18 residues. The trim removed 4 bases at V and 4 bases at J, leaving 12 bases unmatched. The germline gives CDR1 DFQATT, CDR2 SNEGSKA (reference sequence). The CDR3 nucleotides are TGCAGTGCTACCAAATCAGGGACTAGCGGGGGTTTATACAATGAGCAGTTCTTC. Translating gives CSATKSGTSGGLYNEQFF.

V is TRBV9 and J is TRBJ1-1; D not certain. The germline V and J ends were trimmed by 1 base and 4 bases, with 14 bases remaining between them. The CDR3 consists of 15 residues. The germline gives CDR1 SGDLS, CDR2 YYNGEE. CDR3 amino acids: CASSVFPGPFTEAFF. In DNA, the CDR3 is TGTGCCAGCAGCGTATTCCCGGGCCCCTTCACTGAAGCTTTCTTT.

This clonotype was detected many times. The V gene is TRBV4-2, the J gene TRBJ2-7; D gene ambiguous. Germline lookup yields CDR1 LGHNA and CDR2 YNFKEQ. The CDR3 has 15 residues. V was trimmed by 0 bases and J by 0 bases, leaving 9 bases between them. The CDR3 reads CASSQDLDSSYEQYF. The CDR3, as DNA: TGTGCCAGCAGCCAAGATTTAGATAGCTCCTACGAGCAGTACTTC.

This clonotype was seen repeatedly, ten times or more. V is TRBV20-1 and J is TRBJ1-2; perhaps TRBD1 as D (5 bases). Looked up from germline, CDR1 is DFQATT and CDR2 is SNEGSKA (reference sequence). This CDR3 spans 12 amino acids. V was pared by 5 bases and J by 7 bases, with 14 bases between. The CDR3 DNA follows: TGCAGTGCTTCCCCTTTGACAGTTGGCTACACCTTC. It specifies CSASPLTVGYTF.

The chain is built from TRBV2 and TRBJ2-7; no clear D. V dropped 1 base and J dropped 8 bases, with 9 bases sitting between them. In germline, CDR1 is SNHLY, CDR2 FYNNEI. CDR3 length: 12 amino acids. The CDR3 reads CASSEGLVQQYF. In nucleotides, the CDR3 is TGTGCCAGCAGTGAAGGTCTAGTTCAGCAGTACTTC.

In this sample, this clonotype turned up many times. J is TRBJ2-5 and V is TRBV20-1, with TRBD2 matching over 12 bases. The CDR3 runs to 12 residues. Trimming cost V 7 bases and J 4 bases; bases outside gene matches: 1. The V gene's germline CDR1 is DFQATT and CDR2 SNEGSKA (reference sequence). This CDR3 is CSGLAGAETQYF. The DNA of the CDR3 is TGCAGTGGACTAGCGGGGGCAGAGACCCAGTACTTC.

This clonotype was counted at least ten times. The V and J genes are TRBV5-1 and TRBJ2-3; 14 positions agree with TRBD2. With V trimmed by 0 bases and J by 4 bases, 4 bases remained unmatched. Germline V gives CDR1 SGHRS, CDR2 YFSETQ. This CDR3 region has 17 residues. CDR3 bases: TGCGCCAGCAGCTTGGAGGGGACTAGCGGGGGCGCAGATACGCAGTATTTT. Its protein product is CASSLEGTSGGADTQYF. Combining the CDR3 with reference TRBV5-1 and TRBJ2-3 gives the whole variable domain KAGVTQTPRYLIKTRGQQVTLSCSPISGHRSVSWYQQTPGQGLQFLFEYFSETQRNKGNFPGRFSGRQFSNSRSEMNVSTLELGDSALYLCASSLEGTSGGADTQYFGPGTRLTVL.